The rows below give T cell receptor beta chains drawn from one sample of a study of breast tumors, draining lymph nodes, adjacent tissues. TCRdb itself ran the multiplex PCR reads through MiXCR, one entry per CDR3 protein. The repertoire holds 290,000 or so distinct CDR3 sequences, with around 31% as singletons. Specimen: axillary lymph node tissue. The receptors were gathered from a female donor with breast cancer. Some clones in this sample may be carry-over from other donors' samples. The CDR3 runs from the conserved cysteine through the conserved F or W. The D gene is left open where the match is weak. Clone size is stated in some rows and not others, as once, few, many or a class when expanded.

d_call	clone_size	v_call	j_call	cdr3_nt	cdr3_aa
-	many	TRBV6-1	TRBJ2-5	TGTGCCAGCAGTGCGGTGGGCCAAGAGACCCAGTACTTC	CASSAVGQETQYF
TRBD1	many	TRBV4-3	TRBJ2-3	TGCGCCAGCAGCCAGGACAGGGGCCCCACAGATACGCAGTATTTT	CASSQDRGPTDTQYF
-	many	TRBV29-1	TRBJ2-3	TGCAGCGTCGCCACCACGGATACGCAGTATTTT	CSVATTDTQYF
TRBD1	many	TRBV13	TRBJ1-3	TGTGCCAGCAGCCCCGACAGGGGTCGGGGAAACACCATATATTTT	CASSPDRGRGNTIYF
TRBD2	once	TRBV2	TRBJ2-5	TGTGCCAGCAGGGCCGGGACCAGCGGGAAGAGAGACCAGTACTTC	CASRAGTSGKRDQYF
-	many	TRBV11-3	TRBJ2-5	TGTGCCAGCAGCTTAGAGGATTTCGAGACCCAGTACTTC	CASSLEDFETQYF
TRBD2	once	TRBV10-3	TRBJ2-2	TGTGCCATCAGTGAGTCCCTAGCGGGAAGACTGGGGGAGCTGTTTTTT	CAISESLAGRLGELFF
TRBD2	-	TRBV7-3	TRBJ2-2	TGTGCCAGCGGCTTCCCCTATAGCGGGGGGAACACCGGGGAGCTGTTTTTT	CASGFPYSGGNTGELFF
-	many	TRBV11-3	TRBJ2-5	TGTGCCAGCAGTCGGGAAGAGACCCAGTACTTC	CASSREETQYF
-	once	TRBV12-3/TRBV12-4	TRBJ1-2	TGTGCCAGCAGTTTATCGAGCTCCCGAACCTATGACTACACCTTC	CASSLSSSRTYDYTF
-	many	TRBV5-1	TRBJ2-7	TGCGCCAGCAGCTCACAGAAGGGCCACGAGCAGTACTTC	CASSSQKGHEQYF
-	many	TRBV15	TRBJ2-1	TGTGCCACCAGCAGAGGTAGCGGAGGGAGCAATGAGCAGTTCTTC	CATSRGSGGSNEQFF
-	-	TRBV12-3/TRBV12-4	TRBJ2-1	TGTGCCAGCAGTGCTAGCGAAGCGACCAGCTCCTACAATGAGCAGTTCTTC	CASSASEATSSYNEQFF
TRBD1	-	TRBV20-1	TRBJ1-1	TGCAGTGCCCCATCCGGGGACAGGGGGAGGGGTGGGCAGTTCGTAGCTTTCTTT	CSAPSGDRGRGGQFVAFF
TRBD2	-	TRBV11-1	TRBJ2-1	TGTGCCAGCACCACTAGCGGGAGGGACAATGAGCAGTTCTTC	CASTTSGRDNEQFF
TRBD1	-	TRBV11-3	TRBJ1-4	TGTGCCAGCAGCTTAGGTCGACAGGGGGCGAGGGAAAAACTGTTTTTT	CASSLGRQGAREKLFF
-	many	TRBV6-2/TRBV6-3	TRBJ2-2	TGTGCCAGCAATCCCATTACAGTGGATGGGGAGCTGTTTTTT	CASNPITVDGELFF
TRBD1	many	TRBV12-3/TRBV12-4	TRBJ1-5	TGTGCCAGCAGTGCACAGGGGAATCAGCCCCAGCATTTT	CASSAQGNQPQHF
-	-	TRBV5-1	TRBJ1-1	TGTGCCAGCACCCGTGGGTGGGGGGGTGGTATTGAAGCTTTCTTT	CASTRGWGGGIEAFF
-	many	TRBV12-3/TRBV12-4	TRBJ2-5	TGTGCCAGCGCAGGGTTCGGAGAGACCCAGTACTTC	CASAGFGETQYF
-	many	TRBV7-9	TRBJ1-2	TGTGCCAGCAGCCTAATGCAGGCAGACACCTATGGCTACACCTTC	CASSLMQADTYGYTF
TRBD1	many	TRBV19	TRBJ2-7	TGTGCCAGTAGTATACTCCGAGACAGGGTTCACGAGCAGTACTTC	CASSILRDRVHEQYF
TRBD1	many	TRBV6-5	TRBJ2-2	TGTGCCAGCAGTTTCCAGACAGGGTCGGTCGGGGAGCTGTTTTTT	CASSFQTGSVGELFF
TRBD1	-	TRBV6-5	TRBJ2-3	TGTGCCAGCAGTCCCTCCGGGACAGACACAGATACGCAGTATTTT	CASSPSGTDTDTQYF
TRBD2	many	TRBV12-3/TRBV12-4	TRBJ2-7	TGTGCCAGCAGTTTAGCGGGCCTAGCGGGAGCCTACGAGCAGTACTTC	CASSLAGLAGAYEQYF
TRBD2	many	TRBV24-1	TRBJ2-4	TGTGCCACCAGTGACTCAGCGGGATTCGCCAAAAACATTCAGTACTTC	CATSDSAGFAKNIQYF
TRBD2	many	TRBV5-1	TRBJ2-7	TGCGCCAGCAGCTTGGTAGGTCTAGCGGGACCCTCATACGAGCAGTACTTC	CASSLVGLAGPSYEQYF
TRBD1	-	TRBV24-1	TRBJ2-7	TGTGCCACGCACAACCGAGACAGGGGCTACTCCTACGAGCGGTACTTC	CATHNRDRGYSYERYF
-	many	TRBV20-1	TRBJ2-5	TGCAGTGCGCTCCTAGGAGGAGAGACCCAGTACTTC	CSALLGGETQYF
TRBD1	many	TRBV2	TRBJ2-7	TGTGCCAGCAGAAACAGACAGGGGGGTTACGAGCAGTACTTC	CASRNRQGGYEQYF
-	many	TRBV19	TRBJ1-2	TGTGCCAGTAGTATGGGCATCGGATATGGCTACACCTTC	CASSMGIGYGYTF